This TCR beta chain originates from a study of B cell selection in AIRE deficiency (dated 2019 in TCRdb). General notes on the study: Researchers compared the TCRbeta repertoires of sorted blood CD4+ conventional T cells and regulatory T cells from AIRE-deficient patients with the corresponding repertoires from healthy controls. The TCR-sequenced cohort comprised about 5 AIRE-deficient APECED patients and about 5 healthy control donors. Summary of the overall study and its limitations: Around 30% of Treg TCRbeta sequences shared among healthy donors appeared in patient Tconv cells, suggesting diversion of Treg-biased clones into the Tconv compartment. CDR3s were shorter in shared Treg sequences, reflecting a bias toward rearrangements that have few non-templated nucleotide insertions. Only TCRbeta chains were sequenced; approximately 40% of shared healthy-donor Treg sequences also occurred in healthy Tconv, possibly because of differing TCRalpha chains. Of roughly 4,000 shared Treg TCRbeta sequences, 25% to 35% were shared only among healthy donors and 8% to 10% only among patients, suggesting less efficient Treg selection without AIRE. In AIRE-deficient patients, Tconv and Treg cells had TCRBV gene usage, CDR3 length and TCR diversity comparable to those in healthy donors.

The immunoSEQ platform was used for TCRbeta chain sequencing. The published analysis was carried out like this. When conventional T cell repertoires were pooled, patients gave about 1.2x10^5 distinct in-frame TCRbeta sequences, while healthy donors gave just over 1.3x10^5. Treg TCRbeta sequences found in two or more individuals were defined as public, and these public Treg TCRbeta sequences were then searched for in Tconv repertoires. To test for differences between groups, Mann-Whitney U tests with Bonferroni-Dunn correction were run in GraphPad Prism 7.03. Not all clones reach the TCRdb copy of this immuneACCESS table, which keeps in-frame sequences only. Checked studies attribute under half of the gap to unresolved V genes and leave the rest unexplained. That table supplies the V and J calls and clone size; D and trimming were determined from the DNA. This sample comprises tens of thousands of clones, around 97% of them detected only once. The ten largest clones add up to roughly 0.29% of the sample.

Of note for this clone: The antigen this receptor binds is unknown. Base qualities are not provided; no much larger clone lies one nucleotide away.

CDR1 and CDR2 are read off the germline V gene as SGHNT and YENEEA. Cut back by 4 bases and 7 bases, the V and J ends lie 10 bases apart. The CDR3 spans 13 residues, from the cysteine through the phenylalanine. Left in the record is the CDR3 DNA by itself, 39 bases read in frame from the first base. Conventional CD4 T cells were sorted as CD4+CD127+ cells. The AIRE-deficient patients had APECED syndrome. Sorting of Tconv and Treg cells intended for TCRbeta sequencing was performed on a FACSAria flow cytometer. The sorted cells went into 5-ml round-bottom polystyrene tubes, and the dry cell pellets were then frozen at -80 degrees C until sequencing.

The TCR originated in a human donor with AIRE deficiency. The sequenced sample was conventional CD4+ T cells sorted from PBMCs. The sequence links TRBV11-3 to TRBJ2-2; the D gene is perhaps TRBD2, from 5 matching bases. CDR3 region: CASSSWAGGELFF. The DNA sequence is TGTGCCAGCAGCTCCTGGGCGGGCGGGGAGCTGTTTTTT.